Listed here are 23 T cell receptor beta chains from one sample, sequenced in a study of T cells after yellow fever vaccination. Each CDR3 protein gets one entry after TCRdb re-called the 5' RACE reads with MiXCR. The table records roughly 320,000 distinct CDR3 sequences, about 10% of them present only once. The specimen was CD4+ T cells sorted from PBMCs, collected 45 days after the yellow fever booster vaccination. The receptors were gathered from a man aged 18 to 35 who received the YFV17D yellow fever vaccine.

This clonotype appeared a few times. This chain links TRBV7-9 with TRBJ2-6; 12 bases align to TRBD1. J was trimmed by 1 base and V by 5 bases; bases with no gene match: 15. The V gene's germline CDR1 is SEHNR and CDR2 FQNEAQ (reference sequence). The CDR3 extends over 21 amino acids. CDR3 protein: CASSSRDRGRLVHSGANVLTF. The CDR3 nucleotides read TGTGCCAGCAGCAGCCGGGACAGGGGGCGCTTGGTTCATTCTGGGGCCAACGTCCTGACTTTC.

This chain connects TRBV15 to TRBJ2-3; 9 positions match TRBD1. Per the germline V gene, CDR1 is LNHNV and CDR2 is YYDKDF (reference sequence). This CDR3 region has 15 residues. Trimming at V came to 9 bases and at J to 4 bases, leaving 11 bases not matched to a gene. The CDR3 spells CATGLNRGHADTQYF. CDR3 DNA: TGTGCCACGGGCCTTAACAGGGGGCACGCAGATACGCAGTATTTT.

This clonotype has at least ten counts. The chain carries TRBV5-5 and TRBJ2-5; the D is unclear. CDR3 length: 14 amino acids. Trimming took off 0 bases at V and 5 bases at J, with 11 bases between the two ends. From germline, CDR1 is SGHKS and CDR2 YYEKEE (reference sequence). This CDR3 reads CASSLEGLQETQYF. The CDR3 coding sequence is TGTGCCAGCAGCTTGGAAGGTCTGCAGGAGACCCAGTACTTC.

This clonotype was recorded at least ten times. The chain carries TRBV4-3 and TRBJ1-1, with TRBD1 identical over 7 bases. J lost 6 bases, V lost 0 bases, and 7 bases had no gene match. CDR1 is LGHNA, CDR2 YSLEER, per germline. The CDR3 has 15 residues. Here the CDR3 DNA reads TGCGCCAGCAGCCAAGATGACAGGGTGTCGCCTGAAGCTTTCTTT. Translating it yields CASSQDDRVSPEAFF.

V usage is TRBV4-3 and J usage is TRBJ2-5, with D possibly matching TRBD2 (7 bases). V dropped 3 bases and J dropped 5 bases, with 25 bases sitting between them. Per germline, CDR1 LGHNA and CDR2 YSLEER. The CDR3 spans 18 residues. CDR3 nucleotide sequence: TGCGCCAGCAGCCAGGGTACATTTCGTGGGGGGGCCCGGGAGACCCAGTACTTC. Translated: CASSQGTFRGGARETQYF.

This clonotype has a count of ten or more. V gene TRBV7-3 combines with J gene TRBJ2-3; 9 bases map to TRBD1. The CDR3 contains 15 residues. Trimming took 4 bases from V and 2 from J; bases not matched to a gene: 4. Germline lookup yields CDR1 SGHTA and CDR2 FQGTGA. The CDR3 is CASSSGTGNTDTQYF. Here the CDR3 DNA reads TGTGCCAGCAGCTCCGGGACAGGGAACACAGATACGCAGTATTTT.

This clonotype was counted between two and nine times. The gene calls are TRBV4-1 and TRBJ2-5, with D maybe TRBD2 (6 bases). Germline V gene lookup returns CDR1 MGHRA and CDR2 YSYEKL. This CDR3 region has 15 residues. Trimming took 1 base from V and 5 from J, leaving 14 bases between them. CDR3 residues: CASSQVTSGWETQYF. CDR3 bases: TGCGCCAGCAGCCAAGTTACCAGCGGGTGGGAGACCCAGTACTTC.

V usage is TRBV7-2 and J usage is TRBJ1-1; weak D call: TRBD1 (5 bases). V lost 6 bases and J lost 1, with 15 bases in between. From germline, CDR1 is SGHTA and CDR2 FQGNSA. This CDR3 has 15 amino acids. CDR3 amino acids: CASRLRGGANTEAFF. The CDR3 bases are TGTGCCAGCAGATTAAGGGGTGGAGCGAACACTGAAGCTTTCTTT.

This chain joins TRBV4-3 and TRBJ2-1; a possible D gene is TRBD1 (6 bases). V lost 1 base and J 10 bases, leaving 11 bases between the germline ends. CDR1 and CDR2 (germline): LGHNA, YSLEER. The CDR3 is 13 residues long. The CDR3 DNA sequence: TGCGCCAGCAGCCAAGTAAGGGGGTACGAGCAGTTCTTC. Translation gives CASSQVRGYEQFF.

This rearrangement joins TRBV7-9 to TRBJ2-2; D is uncertain. This CDR3 is 15 amino acids long. Between the trimmed V and J ends, which lost 3 bases and 0 bases, there was a span of 8 bases. Germline V gene data show CDR1 as SEHNR and CDR2 as FQNEAQ (reference sequence). CDR3 sequence (DNA): TGTGCCAGCAGCTTGGGATTCACGAACACCGGGGAGCTGTTTTTT. This gives the protein CASSLGFTNTGELFF.

This clonotype was seen repeatedly, ten times or more. The CDR3 region has the DNA TGCGCCAGCAGCTTGGGTACAGGAGCTAATGAAAAACTGTTTTTT. It yields the protein CASSLGTGANEKLFF. This chain links TRBV5-1 with TRBJ1-4, with D perhaps TRBD1 (5 bases). The CDR3 totals 15 residues. V was pared by 0 bases and J by 3 bases, with 9 bases between. From germline, CDR1 is SGHRS and CDR2 YFSETQ. Supplemented by reference TRBV5-1 and TRBJ1-4, the full variable domain reads KAGVTQTPRYLIKTRGQQVTLSCSPISGHRSVSWYQQTPGQGLQFLFEYFSETQRNKGNFPGRFSGRQFSNSRSEMNVSTLELGDSALYLCASSLGTGANEKLFFGSGTQLSVL.

This clonotype came up a few times. V is TRBV12-3 or TRBV12-4 and J is TRBJ2-2; D not certain. The CDR3 is 11 residues long. Trimming removed 7 bases from V and 6 bases from J, with 6 bases in between. Here the CDR3 DNA reads TGTGCCAGCACTAGTCCCGGGGAGCTGTTTTTT. Residues: CASTSPGELFF.

The chain links TRBV10-3 to TRBJ2-2; a possible D gene is TRBD2 (7 bases). The CDR3 covers 16 residues. V lost 7 bases to trimming and J lost 4 bases, with 19 bases between them. Germline V CDR1 and CDR2: ENHRY, SYGVKD. The CDR3 DNA reads as TGTGCCATCACCCGGGGGGCACGGAGAAGCACCGGGGAGCTGTTTTTT. It specifies CAITRGARRSTGELFF.

This clonotype has at least ten counts. J is TRBJ2-3 and V is TRBV7-2, with 10 bases aligning to TRBD1. V lost 6 bases, J lost 1 base, and 13 bases stayed unmatched. There are 18 residues in the CDR3. Germline V lookup: CDR1 SGHTA, CDR2 FQGNSA. The CDR3 loop is CASRLTGGEPTRTDTQYF. The CDR3 DNA is TGTGCCAGCAGGTTGACAGGGGGCGAACCGACCCGCACAGATACGCAGTATTTT.

This clonotype occurred a few times. V usage is TRBV6-5 and J usage is TRBJ1-1, with D perhaps TRBD1 (6 bases). The V and J ends lost 8 bases and 7 bases respectively, with 17 bases between them. The V gene's germline CDR1 is MNHEY and CDR2 SVGAGI. The CDR3 is made up of 13 amino acids. The CDR3 region is CASAQGGYGEAFF. CDR3 bases: TGTGCCAGCGCCCAAGGGGGGTACGGTGAAGCTTTCTTT.

The V call is TRBV2, the J call TRBJ1-5; TRBD1 might be the D (6 bases). V gave up 2 bases and J gave up 4 bases, with 12 bases separating them. The CDR3 runs to 15 residues. CDR1 and CDR2 from the germline V gene are SNHLY and FYNNEI. Here the CDR3 DNA reads TGTGCCAGCAGTGAATACAGGGAGGGAAATCAGCCCCAGCATTTT. It encodes CASSEYREGNQPQHF.

The chain recombines TRBV28 with TRBJ1-5; D is undetermined. Trimming stripped 3 bases from V and 2 bases from J, with 20 bases between. The CDR3 loop spans 18 amino acids. Germline V CDR1 and CDR2: MDHEN, SYDVKM. CDR3 protein: CASSLVQTRGYGNQPQHF. As DNA, the CDR3 is TGTGCCAGCAGTTTGGTGCAGACCCGCGGATACGGCAATCAGCCCCAGCATTTT.

The rearrangement uses TRBV4-1 and TRBJ2-5, with 12 bases identical to TRBD1. The V and J ends lost 2 bases and 0 bases, in that order; junction bases with no gene match: 25. The CDR3 covers 24 residues. Germline values: CDR1 MGHRA, CDR2 YSYEKL. The CDR3 DNA reads TGCGCCAGCAGCCAACCCCGACCGCGGCCCGCCCGGGACAGGGGGCCCACTGACCAAGAGACCCAGTACTTC. Amino acids: CASSQPRPRPARDRGPTDQETQYF.

CDR3 nucleotides: TGCGCCAGCAGCCCTGGACAGGAAAATGAAAAACTGTTTTTT. Translated: CASSPGQENEKLFF. The chain combines TRBV5-1 with TRBJ1-4; 7 bases align to TRBD1. This CDR3 is built from 14 residues. The junction had 5 bases not matched to a gene; V was cut back by 4 bases and J by 5 bases. Germline CDR1 and CDR2: SGHRS and YFSETQ.

This chain joins TRBV4-3 and TRBJ1-2; a weak D match, TRBD1 (5 bases). Trimming took off 0 bases at V and 4 bases at J, with 12 bases between the two ends. Per the germline V gene, CDR1 is LGHNA and CDR2 is YSLEER. This CDR3 is built from 15 residues. CDR3 protein: CASSQDRVRSYGYTF. CDR3 sequence (DNA): TGCGCCAGCAGCCAAGACAGGGTGAGGAGCTATGGCTACACCTTC.

This clonotype has a count of ten or more. The chain couples TRBV7-8 to TRBJ2-7, with a weak D call TRBD2 (6 bases). This CDR3 spans 13 amino acids. Germline CDR1 reads SGHVS; CDR2 reads FQNEAQ. The V end lost 5 bases, the J end lost 3 bases, and 11 bases lay between the germline ends. CDR3 residues: CASSGGIIYEQYV. CDR3 coding DNA: TGTGCCAGCAGCGGCGGGATAATCTACGAGCAGTACGTC.

The genes are TRBV6-1 and TRBJ2-1, with D unclear. Germline CDR1 MNHNS, CDR2 SASEGT. The V end was cut by 8 bases, the J end by 8 bases, with 13 bases between. This CDR3 region has 12 residues. CDR3 sequence: CASSDNGYEQFF. DNA of the CDR3: TGTGCCAGCTCGGATAACGGGTATGAGCAGTTCTTC.

V usage is TRBV24-1 and J usage is TRBJ1-1; the D is unclear. The CDR3 has 13 amino acids. The V gene lost 5 bases and the J gene lost 11 bases, with 17 bases spanning the gap. Germline CDR1 is KGHDR and CDR2 is SFDVKD. The CDR3 sequence: CATSANWGATAFF. The CDR3 DNA reads as TGTGCCACCAGTGCCAATTGGGGTGCAACGGCTTTCTTT.